This TCR beta chain is from a study of Graves' ophthalmopathy and Graves' hyperthyroidism. Trimming took off 4 bases at V and 4 bases at J, with 14 bases between the two ends. This CDR3 has 14 residues. Study results and limitations: The majority of expanded thyroid clonotypes above 0.001 frequency also occurred in blood.

TCR beta CDR3 amplification used RNA transcripts. First-round RT-PCR used HTBI primers; second-round multiplex PCR followed. TCRdb ran MiXCR on the multiplex PCR reads and lists one entry per CDR3 protein. Here the sample spans about 340,000 distinct CDR3 sequences, 17% being singletons. This clonotype has ten or more counts. Antigen specificity is unknown. This clonotype was obtained from an adult man with Graves' ophthalmopathy. Sequencing input: peripheral blood. The V gene is TRBV12-3 or TRBV12-4, the J gene TRBJ2-7; tentative D call: TRBD2 (5 bases). The CDR3 DNA reads as TGTGCCAGCAGTTGGGCGGGTGGGTTATACGAGCAGTACTTC. This sequence encodes CASSWAGGLYEQYF.